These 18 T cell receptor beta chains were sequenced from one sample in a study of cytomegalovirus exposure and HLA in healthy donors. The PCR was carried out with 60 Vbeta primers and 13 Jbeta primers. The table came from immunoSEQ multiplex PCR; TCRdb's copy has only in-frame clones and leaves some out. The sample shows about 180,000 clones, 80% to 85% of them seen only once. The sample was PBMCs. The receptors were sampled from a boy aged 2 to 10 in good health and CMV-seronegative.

The CDR3 DNA reads as TGTGCCATCAGTGAGTCTTTAGCGGGAGGGGAAGAGACCCAGTACTTC. This translates into CAISESLAGGEETQYF. The chain couples TRBV10-3 to TRBJ2-5; 11 positions agree with TRBD2. The CDR3 has 16 amino acids. With V trimmed by 0 bases and J by 3 bases, 3 bases remained unmatched. Germline V gene data show CDR1 as ENHRY and CDR2 as SYGVKD.

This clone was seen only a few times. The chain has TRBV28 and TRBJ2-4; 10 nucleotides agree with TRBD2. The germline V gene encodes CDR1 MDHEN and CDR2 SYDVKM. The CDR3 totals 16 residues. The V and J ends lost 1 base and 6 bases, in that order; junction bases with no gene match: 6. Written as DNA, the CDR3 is TGTGCCAGCAGTTTATCCAGCGGGAGGGATGGAAACATTCAGTACTTC. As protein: CASSLSSGRDGNIQYF.

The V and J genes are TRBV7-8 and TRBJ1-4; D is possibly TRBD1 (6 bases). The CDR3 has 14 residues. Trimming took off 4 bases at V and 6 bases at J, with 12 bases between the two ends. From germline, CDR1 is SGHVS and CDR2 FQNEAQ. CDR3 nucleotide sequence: TGTGCCAGCAGCTCCACAGGGAGCTATGAAAAACTGTTTTTT. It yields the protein CASSSTGSYEKLFF. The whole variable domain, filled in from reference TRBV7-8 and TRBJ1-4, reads GAGVSQSPRYKVAKRGQDVALRCDPISGHVSLFWYQQALGQGPEFLTYFQNEAQLDKSGLPSDRFFAERPEGSVSTLKIQRTQQEDSAVYLCASSSTGSYEKLFFGSGTQLSVL.

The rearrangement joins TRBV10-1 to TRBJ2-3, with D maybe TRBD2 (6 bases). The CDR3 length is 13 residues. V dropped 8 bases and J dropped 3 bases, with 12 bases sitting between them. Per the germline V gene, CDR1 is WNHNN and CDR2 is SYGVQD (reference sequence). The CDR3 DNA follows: TGCGCCAGCCCTAGTGGGGGGACAGATACGCAGTATTTT. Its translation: CASPSGGTDTQYF.

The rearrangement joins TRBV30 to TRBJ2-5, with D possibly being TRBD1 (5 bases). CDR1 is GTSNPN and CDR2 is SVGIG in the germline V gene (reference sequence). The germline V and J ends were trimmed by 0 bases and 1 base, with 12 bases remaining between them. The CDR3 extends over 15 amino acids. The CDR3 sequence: CAWSVKGNSQETQYF. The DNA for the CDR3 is TGTGCCTGGAGTGTAAAGGGGAACAGCCAAGAGACCCAGTACTTC.

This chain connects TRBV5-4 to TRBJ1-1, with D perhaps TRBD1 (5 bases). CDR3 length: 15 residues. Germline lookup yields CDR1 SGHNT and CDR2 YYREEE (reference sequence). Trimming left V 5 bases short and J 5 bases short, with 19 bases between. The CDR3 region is CASRPRQTGITEAFF. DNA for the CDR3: TGTGCCAGCAGACCAAGACAGACTGGAATAACTGAAGCTTTCTTT. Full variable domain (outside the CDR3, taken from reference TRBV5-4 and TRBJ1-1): ETGVTQSPTHLIKTRGQQVTLRCSSQSGHNTVSWYQQALGQGPQFIFQYYREEENGRGNFPPRFSGLQFPNYSSELNVNALELDDSALYLCASRPRQTGITEAFFGQGTRLTVV.

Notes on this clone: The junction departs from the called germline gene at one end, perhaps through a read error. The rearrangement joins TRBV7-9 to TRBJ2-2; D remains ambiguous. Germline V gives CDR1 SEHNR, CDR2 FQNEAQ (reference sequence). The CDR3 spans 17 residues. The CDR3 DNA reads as TGTCCCAGCAGCGCCCCCCTCGGAGTATTGAACACCGGGGAGCTGTTTTTT. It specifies CPSSAPLGVLNTGELFF.

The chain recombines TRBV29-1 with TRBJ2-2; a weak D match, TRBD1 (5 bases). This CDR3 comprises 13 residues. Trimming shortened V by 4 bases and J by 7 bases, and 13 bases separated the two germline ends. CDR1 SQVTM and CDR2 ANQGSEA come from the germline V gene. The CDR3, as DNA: TGCAGCGTTGGTCTCAGGGAAGGCGGGGAGCTGTTTTTT. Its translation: CSVGLREGGELFF.

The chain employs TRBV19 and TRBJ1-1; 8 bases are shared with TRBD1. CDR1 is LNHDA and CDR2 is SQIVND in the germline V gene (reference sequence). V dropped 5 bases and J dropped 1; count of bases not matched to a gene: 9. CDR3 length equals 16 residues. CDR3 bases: TGTGCCAGTAGTCCCAGGACAGGGATAAAGAACACTGAAGCTTTCTTT. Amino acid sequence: CASSPRTGIKNTEAFF.

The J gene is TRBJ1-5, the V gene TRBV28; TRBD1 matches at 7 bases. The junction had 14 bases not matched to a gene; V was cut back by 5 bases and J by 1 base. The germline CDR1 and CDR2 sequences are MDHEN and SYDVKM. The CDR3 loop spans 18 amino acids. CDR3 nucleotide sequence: TGTGCCAGCAGTCCCCTAAGGGGGCGACGAGGCAGCAATCAGCCCCAGCATTTT. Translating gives CASSPLRGRRGSNQPQHF.

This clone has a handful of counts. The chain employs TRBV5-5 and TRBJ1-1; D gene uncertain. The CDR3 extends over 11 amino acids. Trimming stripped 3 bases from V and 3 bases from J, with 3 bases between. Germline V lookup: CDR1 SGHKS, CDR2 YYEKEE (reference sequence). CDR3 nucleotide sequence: TGTGCCAGCAGCTCGTACACTGAAGCTTTCTTT. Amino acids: CASSSYTEAFF.

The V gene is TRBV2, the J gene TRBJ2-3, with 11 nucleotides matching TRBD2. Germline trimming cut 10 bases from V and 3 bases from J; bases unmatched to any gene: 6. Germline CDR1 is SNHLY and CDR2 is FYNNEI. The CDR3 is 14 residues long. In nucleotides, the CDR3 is TGTGCCAACCAACTAGCGGGAGAGACAGATACGCAGTATTTT. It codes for CANQLAGETDTQYF.

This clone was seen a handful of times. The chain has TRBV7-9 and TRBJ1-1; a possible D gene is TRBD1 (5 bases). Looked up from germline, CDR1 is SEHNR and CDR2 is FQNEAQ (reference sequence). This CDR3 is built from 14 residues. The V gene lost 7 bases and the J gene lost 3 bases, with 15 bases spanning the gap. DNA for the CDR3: TGTGCCAGCACTCAGGCGGGAGGGGACACTGAAGCTTTCTTT. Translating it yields CASTQAGGDTEAFF.

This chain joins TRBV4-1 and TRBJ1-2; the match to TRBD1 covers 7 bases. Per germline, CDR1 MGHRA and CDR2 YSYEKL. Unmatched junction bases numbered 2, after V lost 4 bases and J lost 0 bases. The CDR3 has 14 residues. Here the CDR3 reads CASSLDRANYGYTF. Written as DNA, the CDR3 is TGCGCCAGCAGCCTTGACAGGGCTAACTATGGCTACACCTTC.

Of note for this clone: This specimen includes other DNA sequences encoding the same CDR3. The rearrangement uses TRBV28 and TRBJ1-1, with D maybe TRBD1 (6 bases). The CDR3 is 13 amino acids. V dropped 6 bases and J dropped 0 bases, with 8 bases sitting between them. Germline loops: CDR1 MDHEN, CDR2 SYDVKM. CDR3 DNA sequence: TGTGCCAGCAGGGGACAAATGAACACTGAAGCTTTCTTT. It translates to CASRGQMNTEAFF.

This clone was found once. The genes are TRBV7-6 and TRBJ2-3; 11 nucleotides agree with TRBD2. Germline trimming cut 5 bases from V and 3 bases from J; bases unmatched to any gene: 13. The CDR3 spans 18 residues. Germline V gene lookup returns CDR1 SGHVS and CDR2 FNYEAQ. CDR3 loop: CASSHHGYSGGETDTQYF. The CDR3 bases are TGTGCCAGCAGCCACCACGGGTATAGCGGGGGGGAGACAGATACGCAGTATTTT.

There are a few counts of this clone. The CDR3 nucleotides read TGTGCCAGCAACCGACCGGGAGAGGGAGAGACCCAGTACTTC. It codes for CASNRPGEGETQYF. The genes are TRBV28 and TRBJ2-5; a possible D gene is TRBD2 (6 bases). Germline CDR1 MDHEN, CDR2 SYDVKM. With 7 bases removed from V and 4 bases from J, the gap between germline ends came to 16 bases. The CDR3 spans 14 residues.

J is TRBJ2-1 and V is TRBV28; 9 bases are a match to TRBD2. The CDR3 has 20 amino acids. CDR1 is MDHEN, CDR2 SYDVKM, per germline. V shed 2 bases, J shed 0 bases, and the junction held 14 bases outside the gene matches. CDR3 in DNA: TGTGCCAGCAGTTTACCGTCTAGCGGGACAGAGGGGGTCTCCTACAATGAGCAGTTCTTC. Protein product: CASSLPSSGTEGVSYNEQFF.